The 16 T cell receptor beta chains given below trace back to one sample, sequenced in a study of graft-versus-host responses after intestinal transplantation. These receptors' antigens are unknown. Some clones are missing from TCRdb's copy, which holds only in-frame ones; the method was immunoSEQ multiplex PCR. The sample lists about 110,000 clones, around 90% occurring once. Source: unstimulated CD4+ T cells sorted from spleen or lymph node cells, taken before transplant. The receptors stem from a human donor who was the organ donor for an intestinal transplant.

This clone was detected only once. This rearrangement joins TRBV7-9 to TRBJ2-1, with 11 nucleotides matching TRBD1. The CDR3 runs to 15 residues. The germline V gene encodes CDR1 SEHNR and CDR2 FQNEAQ (reference sequence). J gave up 9 bases and V 5 bases, and 9 bases lay outside the gene matches. CDR3 in amino acids: CASSQGGTGGGEQFF. In nucleotides, the CDR3 is TGTGCCAGCAGCCAAGGGGGGACAGGGGGAGGTGAGCAGTTCTTC.

The rearrangement uses TRBV4-1 and TRBJ2-2; 13 positions match TRBD2. J was trimmed by 4 bases and V by 5 bases; bases with no gene match: 7. CDR1 is MGHRA and CDR2 is YSYEKL in the germline V gene. This CDR3 has 17 residues. The CDR3 nucleotides read TGCGCCAGCAGCTTACTAGCGGGAGGGCCGAGCACCGGGGAGCTGTTTTTT. Translated: CASSLLAGGPSTGELFF.

This sequence joins TRBV10-3 and TRBJ2-7; D remains unclear. Trimming cost V 8 bases and J 3 bases, with 11 bases left between them. Germline V CDR1 and CDR2: ENHRY, SYGVKD. The CDR3 runs 12 residues. The DNA of the CDR3 is TGTGCCATCGGGCCTAGTCTCTACGAGCAGTACTTC. This gives the protein CAIGPSLYEQYF.

With regard to this clone: Other DNA sequences in the same sample also yield this CDR3. The V call is TRBV6-5, the J call TRBJ1-1; possible D gene TRBD1, 6 bases. The V gene lost 1 base and the J gene lost 8 bases, with 14 bases spanning the gap. Germline CDR1 and CDR2: MNHEY and SVGAGI. The CDR3 runs to 14 residues. CDR3 protein: CASSYLGVGAEAFF. CDR3 nucleotides: TGTGCCAGCAGTTACTTGGGGGTGGGGGCGGAAGCTTTCTTT.

This chain links TRBV4-1 with TRBJ2-2; 9 bases map to TRBD2. CDR1 and CDR2 (germline): MGHRA, YSYEKL. This CDR3 is built from 17 residues. The ends lost 1 base at V and 1 base at J; junction bases unmatched: 4. The CDR3 sequence: CASSQVAGAKNTGELFF. The CDR3 coding sequence is TGCGCCAGCAGCCAAGTAGCGGGGGCTAAGAACACCGGGGAGCTGTTTTTT.

The V and J genes are TRBV4-1 and TRBJ2-7, with 7 bases lining up with TRBD2. V was pared by 2 bases and J by 3 bases, with 7 bases of the junction left unmatched. CDR3 length equals 15 residues. Germline V lookup: CDR1 MGHRA, CDR2 YSYEKL. The CDR3 bases are TGCGCCAGCAGCCAACCGATAAGCGGGAACTACGAGCAGTACTTC. Translated, it gives CASSQPISGNYEQYF.

The chain links TRBV5-6 to TRBJ2-3; possibly TRBD1 or TRBD2 for D (5 bases each). This CDR3 spans 16 amino acids. CDR1 is SGHDT, CDR2 YYEEEE, per germline. V was trimmed by 4 bases and J by 1 base, leaving 16 bases between them. The CDR3 reads CASSPPGGRGTDTQYF. The DNA for the CDR3 is TGTGCCAGCAGCCCCCCTGGAGGCAGGGGCACAGATACGCAGTATTTT. Complete variable domain (other parts from reference TRBV5-6 and TRBJ2-3): DAGVTQSPTHLIKTRGQQVTLRCSPKSGHDTVSWYQQALGQGPQFIFQYYEEEERQRGNFPDRFSGHQFPNYSSELNVNALLLGDSALYLCASSPPGGRGTDTQYFGPGTRLTVL.

This clone appeared a single time. This chain connects TRBV10-1 to TRBJ2-3, with D unclear. V lost 7 bases and J lost 4, with 15 bases in between. Germline lookup yields CDR1 WNHNN and CDR2 SYGVQD (reference sequence). The CDR3 contains 14 residues. CDR3 bases: TGCGCCAGCAAAGCCACTTATGTTTCAGATACGCAGTATTTT. As protein: CASKATYVSDTQYF.

The chain joins TRBV5-1 to TRBJ2-1; D perhaps matches TRBD2 (6 bases). Germline lookup yields CDR1 SGHRS and CDR2 YFSETQ. Trimming stripped 4 bases from V and 6 bases from J, with 20 bases between. CDR3 length equals 16 residues. The DNA of the CDR3 is TGCGCCAGCAGCCTCGGGGGTAGCCTTCTGGGCAATGAGCAGTTCTTC. This gives the protein CASSLGGSLLGNEQFF.

The genes are TRBV18 and TRBJ2-3, with a possible D match to TRBD1 (5 bases). This CDR3 comprises 17 residues. V was cut by 2 bases and J by 4 bases, with 19 bases left in between. From germline, CDR1 is KGHSH and CDR2 LQKENI. The CDR3 DNA reads as TGTGCCAGCTCACCAAGGAGACACCAGGGAATCTCAGATACGCAGTATTTT. It is translated as CASSPRRHQGISDTQYF.

This sequence joins TRBV28 and TRBJ1-2; TRBD1 aligns across 8 bases. With 2 bases clipped from V and 3 bases from J, the junction kept 5 bases outside the gene matches. The germline V gene encodes CDR1 MDHEN and CDR2 SYDVKM. CDR3 length: 15 residues. CDR3 sequence reads: CASSLVPGGDYGYTF. The CDR3 DNA is TGTGCCAGCAGTTTAGTGCCAGGGGGCGACTATGGCTACACCTTC.

The rearrangement uses TRBV7-8 and TRBJ2-7, with 8 nucleotides matching TRBD1. CDR3 length equals 13 residues. Germline V gene sequence: CDR1 SGHVS, CDR2 FQNEAQ. V lost 5 bases, J lost 3 bases, and 3 bases stayed unmatched. The CDR3 region is CASSPDRGYEQYF. The DNA for the CDR3 is TGTGCCAGCAGCCCCGACAGGGGCTACGAGCAGTACTTC.

This chain links TRBV6-5 with TRBJ1-1; TRBD1 is a possible D gene (6 bases). Per the germline V gene, CDR1 is MNHEY and CDR2 is SVGAGI. There are 14 residues in the CDR3. Trimming shortened V by 6 bases and J by 5 bases, and 16 bases separated the two germline ends. The CDR3 loop reads CASREAGVVTEAFF. The CDR3 coding sequence is TGTGCCAGCAGGGAGGCAGGGGTTGTGACTGAAGCTTTCTTT.

The chain is built from TRBV5-1 and TRBJ2-5; 11 bases are shared with TRBD2. From germline, CDR1 is SGHRS and CDR2 YFSETQ. Losses at the gene ends were 4 bases for V and 1 base for J; bases not matched to a gene: 3. This CDR3 has 15 amino acids. Written as DNA, the CDR3 is TGCGCCAGCAGCCCGGGACTAGCGGTCCAAGAGACCCAGTACTTC. Translation: CASSPGLAVQETQYF.

The V call is TRBV6-5, the J call TRBJ1-1, with D perhaps matching TRBD1 (5 bases). This CDR3 contains 15 residues. Germline V gives CDR1 MNHEY, CDR2 SVGAGI. With 6 bases removed from V and 2 bases from J, the gap between germline ends came to 16 bases. The CDR3 region is CASSPGGFLNTEAFF. CDR3 sequence (DNA): TGTGCCAGCAGCCCCGGGGGGTTCTTAAACACTGAAGCTTTCTTT.

The J gene is TRBJ1-1, the V gene TRBV20-1; D might be TRBD1 (6 bases). The CDR3 consists of 11 residues. V lost 1 base, J lost 11 bases, and 11 bases lay in between. Per the germline V gene, CDR1 is DFQATT and CDR2 is SNEGSKA (reference sequence). CDR3 protein: CSARGQGQAFF. CDR3 in DNA: TGCAGTGCTAGAGGGCAGGGGCAGGCTTTCTTT.